A selection of T cell receptor beta chains follows, all from one sample in a study of shared clonotypes between healthy human individuals. The assay was immunoSEQ multiplex PCR, and TCRdb's table has in-frame clones only and misses some. Of 2 million to 2.5 million clones in the sample, over 90% were seen once. Sequencing input: naive CD4+ T cells from PBMCs. The receptors come from a man between 18 and 29 years old in good health. Some clones in this sample may be carry-over from other donors' samples. Each CDR3 is given with its conserved first and last residue. The D gene is left open where the match is weak.

v_call d_call cdr3_aa
TRBV2 TRBD2 CASSLAGAGGEQYF
TRBV30 TRBD1 CAWTNRGYGYTF
TRBV7-2 NA CASSLGPRRGEQPQHF
TRBV5-6 NA CASSLRVSSQRETQYF
TRBV28 NA CASSFIARDYNEQFF
TRBV21-1 NA CASSKERGLAPYSGANVLTF
TRBV9 NA CASSAPLIRRGLYEQYF
TRBV10-3 TRBD2 CAISESILAGRYEQYF
TRBV7-9 TRBD1 CASSQTRTGGYNEQFF
TRBV5-1 NA CASSLTQPGETQYF
TRBV7-2 TRBD1 CASSLYRGLNTEAFF
TRBV5-1 NA CASSTERGTDTQYF
TRBV30 TRBD1 CAWSKKDRGTEAFF
TRBV6-1 NA CASSEGSHWGANTEAFF
TRBV18 NA CASSPRTADTPYF